Described below is a single TCR beta chain sequence and its context. Its antigen is unidentified. These data come from a study of T cell clones after liver transplantation. For the study at large: Samples came from ITN030ST, which attempted immunosuppression withdrawal within 2 years of liver transplantation. Whole-study results and caveats: Graft donor-reactive T cells possibly entered the graft instead of undergoing deletion. These preliminary findings come from unstandardized post-transplant sampling times.

Using immunoSEQ multiplex PCR, the repertoire was profiled, and TCRdb retains in-frame clones only, with some absent. Of tens of thousands of clones detected, approximately 84% appear once; the ten largest clones hold 8% to 9.5%. This CDR3 has 16 amino acids. Per the germline V gene, CDR1 is SGHNT and CDR2 is YYREEE (reference sequence). The V gene end was trimmed by 5 bases and the J gene end by 4 bases; junction bases not matched to a gene: 13. The origin of this receptor is a human donor who received a liver transplant. This chain links TRBV5-4 with TRBJ2-7; 9 nucleotides agree with TRBD2. The source material was CD4+ T cells from blood, sampled before liver transplant. The CDR3 DNA sequence: TGTGCCAGCAGTCGCGGGGGGGGGCCGGGTGTATACGAGCAGTACTTC. Protein product: CASSRGGGPGVYEQYF.